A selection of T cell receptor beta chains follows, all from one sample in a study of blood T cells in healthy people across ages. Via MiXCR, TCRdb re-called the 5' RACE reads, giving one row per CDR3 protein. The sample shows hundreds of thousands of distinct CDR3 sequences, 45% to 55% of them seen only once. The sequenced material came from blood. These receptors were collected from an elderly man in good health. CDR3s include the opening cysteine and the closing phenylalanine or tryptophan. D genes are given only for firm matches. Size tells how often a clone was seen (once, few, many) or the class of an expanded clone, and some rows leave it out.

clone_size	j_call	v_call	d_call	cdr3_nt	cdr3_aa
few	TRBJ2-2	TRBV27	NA	TGTGCCAGCAGTTTTAATGGCAGGGTTGACACCGGGGAGCTGTTTTTT	CASSFNGRVDTGELFF
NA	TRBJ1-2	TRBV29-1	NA	TGCAGCGATGACTCGGGGGGGTATGGCTACACCTTC	CSDDSGGYGYTF
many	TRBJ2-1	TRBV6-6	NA	TGTGCCAGCAGTTGGGGCTCGGGGCTCCGTGACAATGAGCAGTTCTTC	CASSWGSGLRDNEQFF
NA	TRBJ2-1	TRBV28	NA	TGTGCCAGCAGTTCCGGCGGGGCGGAGACCTACAATGAGCAGTTCTTC	CASSSGGAETYNEQFF
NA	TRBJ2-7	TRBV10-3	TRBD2	TGTGCCATCGCTCTAGGGGCGGGGGTAGGCTACGAGCAGTACTTC	CAIALGAGVGYEQYF
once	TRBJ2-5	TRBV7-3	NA	TGTGCCAGCAGCAGGTACAACCAAGAGACCCAGTACTTC	CASSRYNQETQYF
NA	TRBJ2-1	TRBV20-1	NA	TGCAGTGCTGGGGGACGTATGAAGAACAATGAGCAGTTCTTC	CSAGGRMKNNEQFF
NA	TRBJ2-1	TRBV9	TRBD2	TGTGCCAGCAGCGTGGGCGGGAGCCACTACAATGAGCAGTTCTTC	CASSVGGSHYNEQFF
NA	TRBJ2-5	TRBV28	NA	TGTGCCAGCAGTTCCCCCCGAACCTACAAGCAGTACTTC	CASSSPRTYKQYF
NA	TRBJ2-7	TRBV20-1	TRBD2	TGCAGTGCAGGGGGGACTAGCGGAGAGGCATCCTACGAGCAGTACTTC	CSAGGTSGEASYEQYF
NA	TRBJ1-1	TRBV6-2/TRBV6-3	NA	TGTGCCAGCCGTTCCCAGTGGGGGCCGGATGAAGCTTTCTTT	CASRSQWGPDEAFF
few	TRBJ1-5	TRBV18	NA	TGTGCCAGCTCACAAGCAGGGAACCAGCCCCAGCATTTT	CASSQAGNQPQHF
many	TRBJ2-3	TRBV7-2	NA	TGTGCCAGCAGCTTAAAGGTGGGGGACACAGATACGCAGTATTTT	CASSLKVGDTDTQYF
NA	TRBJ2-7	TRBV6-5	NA	TGTGCCAGCAGTGACGGGACAGTGGGGGGGCAGTACTTC	CASSDGTVGGQYF
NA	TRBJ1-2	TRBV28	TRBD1	TGTGCCAGCAGACCCAATCCGGGACAGGCAGTAGAATTAAACTATGGCTACACCTTC	CASRPNPGQAVELNYGYTF
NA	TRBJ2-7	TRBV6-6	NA	TGTGCCAGCTCCCGGGCTCGCTACGAGCAGTACTTC	CASSRARYEQYF
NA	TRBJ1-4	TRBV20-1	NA	TGCAGTGCTACTACAGGGAACCCCACTAATGAAAAACTGTTTTTT	CSATTGNPTNEKLFF
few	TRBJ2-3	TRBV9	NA	TGTGCCAGCACCAAAGAGGCGCCAGATACGCAGTATTTT	CASTKEAPDTQYF
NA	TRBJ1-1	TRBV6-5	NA	TGTGCTAGCAGAGAAGTCGATCGGACTGAAGCTTTCTTT	CASREVDRTEAFF
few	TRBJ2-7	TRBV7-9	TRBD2	TGTGCCAGCAGCTTAACGCTAGCGGGAGACGAGCAGTACTTC	CASSLTLAGDEQYF
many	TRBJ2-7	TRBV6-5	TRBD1	TGTGCCAGCAGACGACAGGGCATGGACGAGCAGTACTTC	CASRRQGMDEQYF
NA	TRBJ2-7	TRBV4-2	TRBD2	TGTGCCAGCAGCCAAACCCTAGCGGTTCCCTCCTACGAGCAGTACTTC	CASSQTLAVPSYEQYF
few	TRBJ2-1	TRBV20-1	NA	TGCAGTGCCAATAGCGGACCCTACAATGAGCAGTTCTTC	CSANSGPYNEQFF
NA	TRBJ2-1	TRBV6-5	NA	TGTGCCAGCAGTTCTAGCTTTGGTGAGCAGTTCTTC	CASSSSFGEQFF
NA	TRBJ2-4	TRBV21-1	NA	TGTGCCTCCCACGAGGTCGACAAAAACATTCAGTACTTC	CASHEVDKNIQYF
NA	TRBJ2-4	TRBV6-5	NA	TGTGCCAGCAGTTACTCGGTAGAAGCCCGAGGGCACATTCAGTACTTC	CASSYSVEARGHIQYF